A single sample gave rise to the 13 T cell receptor beta chains below, sequenced in a study of cytotoxic CD8 clonotypes in ibrutinib-treated CLL. The data were produced by immunoSEQ multiplex PCR, yet TCRdb's version contains in-frame clones alone and is incomplete. The sample holds 35,000 to 45,000 clones, 60% to 80% seen once. This sample comprised PBMCs, obtained at disease progression, from a patient treated with ibrutinib. The receptors stem from a human donor with chronic lymphocytic leukemia.

J is TRBJ2-3 and V is TRBV6-1; D not resolved. CDR3 size: 16 residues. CDR1 MNHNS and CDR2 SASEGT come from the germline V gene. Between the trimmed V and J ends, which lost 0 bases and 2 bases, there was a span of 12 bases. The CDR3 is CASSEAWAGITDTQYF. The CDR3 nucleotides are TGTGCCAGCAGTGAAGCATGGGCCGGAATCACAGATACGCAGTATTTT.

This clone was seen a handful of times. One end of the junction varies from germline; a read error may be responsible. V and J are TRBV7-2 and TRBJ1-2; D uncertain. The CDR3 covers 12 residues. CDR1 and CDR2 (germline): SGHTA, FQGNSA. The CDR3, as DNA: TGTGCCAGCAGCTTAGGGGCGGGGAGCTACGCCTTC. This translates into CASSLGAGSYAF. The full variable domain, rest sourced from reference TRBV7-2 and TRBJ1-2, is GAGVSQSPSNKVTEKGKDVELRCDPISGHTALYWYRQSLGQGLEFLIYFQGNSAPDKSGLPSDRFSAERTGGSVSTLTIQRTQQEDSAVYLCASSLGAGSYAFGSGTRLTVV.

The chain is built from TRBV10-3 and TRBJ1-2; D not certain. This CDR3 is built from 15 residues. Germline V gene data show CDR1 as ENHRY and CDR2 as SYGVKD. With 3 bases removed from V and 1 base from J, the gap between germline ends came to 12 bases. The CDR3 DNA is TGTGCCATCAGTGAAACGGTTAAGGGTAACTATGGCTACACCTTC. This translates into CAISETVKGNYGYTF.

This clone occurred once. This CDR3 is CASTLSQLYSNQPQHF. CDR3 in DNA: TGTGCCAGCACCCTGAGTCAACTTTATAGCAATCAGCCCCAGCATTTT. This chain connects TRBV28 to TRBJ1-5; D is unresolved. Trimming took 7 bases from V and 0 from J, leaving 16 bases between them. CDR3 length: 16 amino acids. From germline, CDR1 is MDHEN and CDR2 SYDVKM.

The chain is built from TRBV5-6 and TRBJ2-5, with a weak D call TRBD1 (5 bases). CDR1 is SGHDT and CDR2 is YYEEEE in the germline V gene. Trimming removed 0 bases from V and 5 bases from J, with 11 bases in between. This CDR3 is built from 14 residues. CDR3 amino acids: CASSLGGQGETQYF. The CDR3 DNA follows: TGTGCCAGCAGCTTGGGTGGACAAGGGGAGACCCAGTACTTC.

This clone occurred many times. This chain uses TRBV2 with TRBJ1-5; possible D gene TRBD1, 6 bases. V was shortened by 7 bases and J by 4 bases, with 14 bases between the two germline ends. CDR1 and CDR2 (germline): SNHLY, FYNNEI. The CDR3 sequence is 14 residues long. CDR3 residues: CASTSSTGNQPQHF. CDR3 in DNA: TGTGCCAGCACCAGTAGTACAGGGAATCAGCCCCAGCATTTT.

The genes are TRBV19 and TRBJ2-2, with 7 bases aligning to TRBD2. Trimming removed 6 bases from V and 4 bases from J; junction bases left unmatched: 2. The germline gives CDR1 LNHDA, CDR2 SQIVND (reference sequence). The CDR3 is made up of 13 amino acids. Here the CDR3 reads CASRWGGTGELFF. The CDR3 DNA follows: TGTGCCAGTAGGTGGGGGGGCACCGGGGAGCTGTTTTTT.

This clone occurred a few times. The V and J genes are TRBV27 and TRBJ2-5, with 8 bases matching TRBD1. Germline loops: CDR1 MNHEY, CDR2 SMNVEV (reference sequence). Germline trimming cut 6 bases from V and 5 bases from J; bases unmatched to any gene: 5. The length of the CDR3 is 13 residues. The CDR3 sequence: CASSDRGVETQYF. The CDR3 nucleotides are TGTGCCAGCAGCGACAGGGGTGTGGAGACCCAGTACTTC.

The chain has TRBV6-4 and TRBJ1-5; D gene unclear. The CDR3 spans 12 residues. V was cut by 2 bases and J by 6 bases, with 5 bases left in between. CDR1 and CDR2 (germline): MRHNA, SNTAGT. The CDR3 DNA reads as TGTGCCAGCAGTGACCGGTGTCAGCCCCAGCATTTT. Its translation: CASSDRCQPQHF.

The chain links TRBV6-1 to TRBJ1-6; TRBD1 aligns across 7 bases. Germline assignment: CDR1 MNHNS and CDR2 SASEGT. The CDR3 extends over 14 amino acids. The ends lost 3 bases at V and 7 bases at J; junction bases unmatched: 3. The CDR3 sequence is CASSDGTVNSPLHF. CDR3 in DNA: TGTGCCAGCAGTGATGGGACAGTGAATTCACCCCTCCACTTT.

This clone came up a few times. The gene calls are TRBV5-1 and TRBJ2-7; D gene uncertain. Germline V lookup: CDR1 SGHRS, CDR2 YFSETQ. The CDR3 spans 12 residues. Trimming shortened V by 0 bases and J by 4 bases, and 5 bases separated the two germline ends. The CDR3 coding sequence is TGCGCCAGCAGCTTGGATGGGTACGAGCAGTACTTC. Protein: CASSLDGYEQYF. The full variable domain, rest sourced from reference TRBV5-1 and TRBJ2-7, is KAGVTQTPRYLIKTRGQQVTLSCSPISGHRSVSWYQQTPGQGLQFLFEYFSETQRNKGNFPGRFSGRQFSNSRSEMNVSTLELGDSALYLCASSLDGYEQYFGPGTRLTVT.

The J gene is TRBJ2-3, the V gene TRBV1; the DNA was not compared with TRBD2, the D call given in the table. TRBV1 is given as a pseudogene. This CDR3 contains 18 residues. CDR3 loop: CTSSQAPTSGPSTDTQYF. CDR3 bases: TGCACCAGCAGCCAAGCCCCCACTAGCGGACCAAGCACAGATACGCAGTATTTT.

CDR3 in DNA: TGTGCCAGCAGGGGGGCAGACTCGTATGGCTACACCTTC. This sequence encodes CASRGADSYGYTF. This chain uses TRBV28 with TRBJ1-2; possible D gene TRBD1, 6 bases. The CDR3 is 13 amino acids. CDR1 is MDHEN, CDR2 SYDVKM, per germline. V was clipped by 6 bases and J by 5 bases, with 13 bases between them.